This T cell receptor beta chain originates from a study of T-cell memory formation after mild COVID-19. General observations from the study: Clones that shrank (day 15 to 85) were balanced CD4/CD8, whereas later expanders leaned CD4+.

With respect to this clonotype: Its target is not known.

With V trimmed by 6 bases and J by 0 bases, 6 bases remained unmatched. CDR3 size: 16 residues. CDR1 is MNHNY, CDR2 SVGAGI, per germline (reference sequence). Via MiXCR, TCRdb re-called the 5' RACE reads, giving one row per CDR3 protein. This table has approximately 340,000 distinct CDR3 sequences, 13% appearing once. The sample consisted of PBMCs or a T cell subset sorted from them (not recorded which). The rearrangement links TRBV6-6 to TRBJ2-5; TRBD2 matches at 11 bases. The receptor was derived from a man aged 18 to 29 who had mild COVID-19 (a few samples of this study predate the infection). Cell type and time point are not known. The CDR3 DNA sequence: TGTGCCAGCAGAACATCTAGCGGGGGGCACCAAGAGACCCAGTACTTC. Protein sequence: CASRTSSGGHQETQYF.